These T cell receptor beta chains were read from a single sample in a study of PD-1 blockade in classical Hodgkin lymphoma. TCRdb's copy holds only in-frame clones and misses some; the assay was immunoSEQ multiplex PCR. The sample gives under 40,000 clones, approximately 85% of which show up once; around 30% is in the top ten. Sequencing used peripheral blood mononuclear cells (PBMCs), obtained at baseline. The origin of the receptors is a human donor with classical Hodgkin lymphoma. CDR3s include the opening cysteine and the closing phenylalanine or tryptophan. Fields, in order: J gene, V gene, CDR3 protein.

TRBJ2-6	TRBV19	CASSRTTGANVLTF
TRBJ2-3	TRBV5-4	CASSLDLNTQYF
TRBJ1-6	TRBV7-3	CASSEGLTNSPLHF
TRBJ2-2	TRBV5-6	CASSPEGSRGGAGELFF
TRBJ1-4	TRBV19	CASSNPGRATNEKLFF
TRBJ1-1	TRBV7-2	CASSLMDGQGEAFF
TRBJ2-7	TRBV7-2	CASSLKAVIYEQYF
TRBJ2-7	TRBV15	CATSRGLATGSREQYF
TRBJ2-7	TRBV27	CASSFTDSYEQYF
TRBJ2-7	TRBV2	CASTQGSHEQYF